These 21 T cell receptor beta chains were sequenced from one sample in a study of blood T cell repertoires in COVID-19. TCRdb keeps only in-frame clones here, not all; method: immunoSEQ multiplex PCR. Of roughly 80,000 clones listed, 90% are singletons. Sequencing used peripheral blood. These receptors originate from a man aged 55-75 years with acute or convalescent COVID-19.

The gene calls are TRBV15 and TRBJ2-5; a weak D match, TRBD1 (6 bases). This CDR3 spans 13 amino acids. Trimming took 5 bases from V and 2 from J, leaving 9 bases between them. CDR1 LNHNV and CDR2 YYDKDF come from the germline V gene (reference sequence). CDR3 in amino acids: CATSGGQQETQYF. The CDR3 DNA reads as TGTGCCACCAGCGGCGGACAGCAAGAGACCCAGTACTTC.

The CDR3 loop is CASSLGPGAYEQYF. DNA of the CDR3: TGTGCCAGCAGCTTAGGCCCGGGAGCCTACGAGCAGTACTTC. The V call is TRBV7-8, the J call TRBJ2-7, with D possibly being TRBD2 (6 bases). The CDR3 has 14 residues. The germline V gene encodes CDR1 SGHVS and CDR2 FQNEAQ. The V end was cut by 1 base, the J end by 2 bases, with 9 bases between.

The CDR3 sequence: CASKAGGGTDTQYF. DNA for the CDR3: TGTGCCAGCAAAGCGGGAGGGGGCACAGATACGCAGTATTTT. The gene calls are TRBV28 and TRBJ2-3; TRBD2 aligns across 10 bases. This CDR3 has 14 residues. V shed 7 bases and J 1 base; nucleotides not matched to a gene: 2. Germline V gives CDR1 MDHEN, CDR2 SYDVKM. Full variable domain (outside the CDR3, taken from reference TRBV28 and TRBJ2-3): DVKVTQSSRYLVKRTGEKVFLECVQDMDHENMFWYRQDPGLGLRLIYFSYDVKMKEKGDIPEGYSVSREKKERFSLILESASTNQTSMYLCASKAGGGTDTQYFGPGTRLTVL.

The rearrangement joins TRBV18 to TRBJ2-7; 15 bases match TRBD2. From germline, CDR1 is KGHSH and CDR2 LQKENI. Unmatched junction bases numbered 1, after V lost 4 bases and J lost 6 bases. The CDR3 length is 14 residues. The CDR3: CASSRGLAGGEQYF. The DNA of the CDR3 is TGTGCCAGCTCACGGGGACTAGCGGGAGGCGAGCAGTACTTC.

This chain links TRBV19 with TRBJ2-2; 9 bases match TRBD2. Germline values: CDR1 LNHDA, CDR2 SQIVND (reference sequence). CDR3 size: 15 residues. J lost 4 bases, V lost 6 bases, and 6 bases had no gene match. CDR3 DNA sequence: TGTGCCAGTAGCCAGGGACTAGCCGGCACCGGGGAGCTGTTTTTT. Its protein is CASSQGLAGTGELFF.

Only one count was recorded for this clone. The rearrangement links TRBV15 to TRBJ2-1; TRBD2 agrees at 7 bases. CDR3 length: 14 residues. Germline V lookup: CDR1 LNHNV, CDR2 YYDKDF (reference sequence). The ends lost 8 bases at V and 9 bases at J; junction bases unmatched: 13. Written as DNA, the CDR3 is TGTGCCACCGATTCTCGAGGACTAGGCGGTGAGCAGTTCTTC. Its protein is CATDSRGLGGEQFF.

J is TRBJ1-1 and V is TRBV29-1; TRBD1 matches 8 bases. The ends lost 5 bases at V and 1 base at J; junction bases unmatched: 3. Germline-derived CDR1 and CDR2 are SQVTM and ANQGSEA. The CDR3 sequence is 13 residues long. In nucleotides, the CDR3 is TGCAGCGTTAAGGGACAGGCGAACACTGAAGCTTTCTTT. As protein: CSVKGQANTEAFF.

This chain connects TRBV27 to TRBJ1-5; 9 bases align to TRBD1. This CDR3 has 14 amino acids. Looked up from germline, CDR1 is MNHEY and CDR2 is SMNVEV (reference sequence). V shed 3 bases, J shed 5 bases, and the junction held 2 bases outside the gene matches. The CDR3: CASSFTGGYQPQHF. The CDR3 DNA is TGTGCCAGCAGTTTCACAGGGGGCTATCAGCCCCAGCATTTT.

This chain joins TRBV28 and TRBJ2-3; the D gene is possibly TRBD2 (6 bases). The CDR3 contains 14 residues. The V end lost 3 bases, the J end lost 7 bases, and 14 bases lay between the germline ends. The V gene's germline CDR1 is MDHEN and CDR2 SYDVKM. The chain's CDR3 is CASSFDRGRYTQYF. The DNA for the CDR3 is TGTGCCAGCAGTTTTGATCGGGGGAGGTATACGCAGTATTTT.

The rearrangement joins TRBV19 to TRBJ2-7; a possible D gene is TRBD1 (7 bases). Trimming pared 5 bases from V and 3 bases from J, leaving 11 bases between. CDR1 is LNHDA, CDR2 SQIVND, per germline (reference sequence). The CDR3 has 13 residues. CDR3 nucleotides: TGTGCCAGTAGTTCAGGGGGGATCTACGAGCAGTACTTC. This gives the protein CASSSGGIYEQYF.

This chain joins TRBV29-1 and TRBJ2-7; TRBD2 might be the D (5 bases). Germline CDR1 and CDR2: SQVTM and ANQGSEA. The CDR3 has 13 amino acids. V shed 4 bases and J shed 2 bases, with 12 bases lying between them. The CDR3 nucleotides are TGCAGCGTTGTCGGGGATGGGACCTACGAGCAGTACTTC. Translating it yields CSVVGDGTYEQYF.

The chain couples TRBV2 to TRBJ1-2; a weak D match, TRBD1 (5 bases). Per the germline V gene, CDR1 is SNHLY and CDR2 is FYNNEI. The CDR3 is 16 amino acids. The V end was cut by 10 bases, the J end by 0 bases, with 21 bases between. Here the CDR3 reads CATTGGGETTNYGYTF. The CDR3 DNA reads TGTGCCACTACCGGGGGGGGAGAAACCACTAACTATGGCTACACCTTC.

The gene calls are TRBV12-3 or TRBV12-4 and TRBJ2-7, with a weak D call TRBD2 (6 bases). The V gene lost 5 bases and the J gene lost 7 bases, with 12 bases spanning the gap. This CDR3 comprises 12 residues. CDR3 nucleotide sequence: TGTGCCAGCAGTATCGGGAGAGGGGAGCAGTACTTC. This translates into CASSIGRGEQYF.

The chain recombines TRBV5-4 with TRBJ1-2; 8 nucleotides match TRBD1. The germline CDR1 and CDR2 sequences are SGHNT and YYREEE (reference sequence). J gave up 5 bases and V 0 bases, and 6 bases lay outside the gene matches. The CDR3 runs 15 residues. As DNA, the CDR3 is TGTGCCAGCAGCTTGGGACCGGGACAGGATTATGGCTACACCTTC. Translation gives CASSLGPGQDYGYTF. Variable domain in full (rest from reference TRBV5-4 and TRBJ1-2): ETGVTQSPTHLIKTRGQQVTLRCSSQSGHNTVSWYQQALGQGPQFIFQYYREEENGRGNFPPRFSGLQFPNYSSELNVNALELDDSALYLCASSLGPGQDYGYTFGSGTRLTVV.

CDR3 sequence reads: CASSQEAYSSGYTF. The CDR3 DNA is TGTGCCAGCAGCCAAGAGGCTTACAGCTCCGGCTACACCTTC. The chain employs TRBV14 and TRBJ1-2; D uncertain. V was shortened by 0 bases and J by 8 bases, with 13 bases between the two germline ends. Germline CDR1 reads SGHDN; CDR2 reads FVKESK. This CDR3 spans 14 amino acids.

The chain joins TRBV5-1 to TRBJ2-1, with D maybe TRBD1 (6 bases). The CDR3 totals 16 residues. The germline V gene encodes CDR1 SGHRS and CDR2 YFSETQ. V lost 0 bases to trimming and J lost 6 bases, with 16 bases between them. This chain's CDR3 is CASSLAAGAISNEQFF. The DNA of the CDR3 is TGCGCCAGCAGCTTGGCAGCAGGGGCTATAAGCAATGAGCAGTTCTTC.

CDR3 in amino acids: CASYRATGGHQPQHF. DNA for the CDR3: TGTGCCAGCTACAGAGCGACAGGGGGACATCAGCCCCAGCATTTT. The chain carries TRBV28 and TRBJ1-5; TRBD1 matches 9 bases. Germline values: CDR1 MDHEN, CDR2 SYDVKM. V was pared by 8 bases and J by 5 bases, with 10 bases of the junction left unmatched. The CDR3 runs to 15 residues.

The rearrangement uses TRBV7-6 and TRBJ2-1; D ambiguous. The CDR3 is made up of 15 amino acids. Deletions cut 5 bases from V and 3 bases from J, with 14 bases between. Germline loops: CDR1 SGHVS, CDR2 FNYEAQ. The CDR3 region is CASSPGERLYNEQFF. The CDR3 DNA reads TGTGCCAGCAGCCCCGGCGAGCGACTCTACAATGAGCAGTTCTTC.

This chain uses TRBV13 with TRBJ2-3; the match to TRBD2 covers 8 bases. The germline V gene has CDR1 PRHDT and CDR2 FYEKMQ (reference sequence). The CDR3 loop spans 16 amino acids. V shed 5 bases and J 5 bases; nucleotides not matched to a gene: 12. CDR3 nucleotide sequence: TGTGCCAGCAGCCCTACGGGACTAGTACCCCTAGATACGCAGTATTTT. Translating gives CASSPTGLVPLDTQYF.

The sample holds a few counts of this clone. The rearrangement joins TRBV6-2 or TRBV6-3 to TRBJ2-3, with a tentative D call TRBD2 (6 bases). V was clipped by 1 base and J by 2 bases, with 13 bases between them. CDR3 size: 16 residues. Germline lookup yields CDR1 MNHEY and CDR2 SVGEGT. Here the CDR3 DNA reads TGTGCCAGCAGTTACTGGTCGGGGGAGTTCACAGATACGCAGTATTTT. This encodes CASSYWSGEFTDTQYF.

V gene TRBV6-5 combines with J gene TRBJ2-3; possible D gene TRBD1, 5 bases. Germline-derived CDR1 and CDR2 are MNHEY and SVGAGI. With 0 bases removed from V and 7 bases from J, the gap between germline ends came to 8 bases. The CDR3 loop spans 13 amino acids. This CDR3 reads CASSYSKGYTQYF. The CDR3 region has the DNA TGTGCCAGCAGTTACTCGAAGGGGTATACGCAGTATTTT.